This T cell receptor (beta chain) was captured in a study of cytomegalovirus exposure and HLA in healthy donors (TCRdb year 2017). For the study in its entirety: An earlier analysis of some 550 of the donors reported about 290 Gb of sequence data and some 120 million unique TCR beta sequences from 150 million to 200 million T cells. An early release covering roughly 600 HLA-typed donors comprised approximately 300 gigabases of sequencing data and around 85 million unique TCR sequences. Of the approximately 400 genotyped donors, 65% to 90% fell in the genetic ancestry cluster associated with self-reported Caucasian donors. The aim of the study was to test whether cataloging public T cell receptors could identify signatures of past pathogen exposure. Using immunosequencing, the study profiled T cell repertoires from approximately 700 subjects and related those repertoires to cytomegalovirus serostatus. In addition to the first cohort of 500 to 850 subjects, a separate validation cohort of 130 or so different subjects was used. The study combined high-throughput TCR immunosequencing, statistical association of individual TCRs with disease status, and machine learning to predict cytomegalovirus infection status. A later analysis re-analyzed previously published TCR beta repertoires from roughly 630 donors and added high-resolution HLA genotyping to study TCR occurrence patterns. The later analysis used no new phenotypic data to find candidate immune exposures, relying instead on TCR beta sequences and their occurrence across donors. To decide whether each TCR beta V gene segment behaved as functional or pseudogenic, an earlier analysis of some 600 of the donors relied on high-throughput TCR beta sequencing. Donor age, sex, ethnicity and CMV serostatus were compiled together with the repertoire data. A later genetic analysis took genome-wide SNP genotypes for 398 of the 666 donors and used that subset as a discovery cohort. Every discovery cohort repertoire had been produced on one sequencing platform. HLA typing covered class I and class II loci at four-digit resolution. Typing coverage varied by locus: roughly 620-640 donors for A, B, C, DRB1 and DQB1; approximately 520 for DQA1; about 600 for DPA1; around 490 for DPB1. About five DR-DQ haplotypes were treated as single units for association and clustering because of strong linkage in the cohort. Across 398 genotyped donors of the cohort, an average of roughly 200,000 unique TCR beta nucleotide sequences per donor were sequenced, and around 20% of those sequences were non-productive. What the research found in general, with its limitations: A few of the identified cytomegalovirus-associated TCR beta chains were confirmed in vitro to be specific for cytomegalovirus antigens. The cohort was sequenced for TCR beta chains only, and without alpha or paired-chain data the features that could be detected were limited. Because counts were too low, 15 to 20 rarely observed V segments, including chromosome 9 orphons, were left out of the earlier analysis of roughly 600 of the donors. Across donors, most TCR sequences were observed very rarely, whereas some public TCRs were present in many individuals. Correlated functional status among segregating V segments might reflect linkage disequilibrium, but an unknown experimental factor could not be ruled out. Strong co-occurrence of HLA alleles, especially DR and DQ, made assigning TCR associations to individual alleles difficult. Most CMV-associated TCR beta chains appeared to be HLA-restricted in a later analysis, and the HLA associations seemed to be driven largely by CMV exposure. Cytomegalovirus status was reported to be diagnosed by the classifier with high specificity and sensitivity in both the original and validation cohorts. A group of highly shared sequence variants was considered likely to be a technical artifact of the sequencing pipeline. A further reported finding was that TCR beta sequences accurately predicted the HLA-A and HLA-B alleles for most subjects in the first cohort. A later analysis reported that several top co-occurrence clusters appeared linked to parvovirus B19, influenza, CMV and Epstein-Barr virus. An association between a missense DCLRE1C variant and V-gene and J-gene trimming of TCR beta chains was found in a later genetic analysis and replicated in an independent cohort. HLA typing was unavailable for some donors at each locus, so association tests used only the typed subset. In a later genetic analysis, fewer N-insertions in productive TCRs were reported among donors in an Asian-associated ancestry cluster than the roughly 700-donor mean. CMV serostatus was the only immune exposure information available for the cohort. Presence/absence analyses assumed roughly uniform sequencing depth across donors, an assumption that may not hold. According to a later analysis, TCR association rates differed among HLA loci, with DRB1 alleles showing the most associated TCRs and HLA-C alleles showing the fewest. A total of 150 to 200 TCR beta chains were listed by the study as associated with cytomegalovirus. It was suggested by the authors that the approach could potentially be generalized to other disease states and immunological phenotypes. In a later analysis, more than 15,000 TCR beta sequences were associated with specific HLA alleles at a false discovery rate of 0.05. A later analysis found that HLA-associated TCR beta chains were more clonally expanded and had lower generation probabilities than equally common non-associated chains. Broadly in line with IMGT annotations, most TCR beta V segments showed up in productive rearrangements about 90% or about 30% of the time in an earlier analysis of 587 of the donors. Because the 87-base-pair reads could not distinguish some IMGT-functional V segments, including TRBV6-2 and TRBV6-3, those segments were excluded.

As concerns this clone: No cognate antigen has been identified for it. No much larger clonotype is one base removed from it; base qualities were not supplied.

Receptor libraries were prepared by the immunoSEQ multiplex PCR assay. A mixture of 60 forward primers for TCR Vbeta segments and 13 reverse primers for TCR Jbeta segments was used in the multiplex PCR. A multiplex PCR assay on genomic DNA amplified the CDR3 region of rearranged TCR beta genes. The amplified TCR beta libraries were sequenced on the Illumina HiSeq System as 87-base-pair reads. On the authors' methods: A later analysis tallied approximately 87 million unique TCR beta chains across the 610 or so repertoires, and about 12 million of those chains were shared by two or more donors. Raw reads were error-corrected and collapsed into unique sequences by a nearest-neighbor algorithm in which closely related sequences were merged to remove PCR and sequencing errors. V, D and J gene segments were assigned by aligning CDR3 sequences to IMGT reference sequences. Each retained sequence needed at least a six-nucleotide match to both a V gene segment and a J gene segment. Rearrangements were called productive when the CDR3 lacked stop codons and stayed in frame with V and J; all others were non-productive. Following IMGT convention, CDR3 was defined as the stretch from the second conserved V-encoded cysteine to the conserved J-encoded phenylalanine. The earlier analysis of a few hundred of the donors excluded any sequence lacking an unambiguous match to a single V gene segment. An earlier analysis of several hundred of the donors called V segments functional above 56.7% productive rearrangements and segregating when the between-donor standard deviation exceeded 5%. A statistical classification framework was developed to diagnose cytomegalovirus status using the catalog of TCR beta chain sequences. A later analysis assigned V and J genes by comparing TCR nucleotide sequences with IMGT/GENE-DB human TR gene sequences. The TCRdist pipeline was used in a later analysis to assign CDR3 sequences and most-parsimonious VDJ recombination scenarios. In a later analysis, each TCR beta chain was defined by its CDR3 amino acid sequence together with its V-gene family, and reads without a unique V-gene family were excluded. A later analysis removed 592 highly shared, low-generation-probability nucleotide sequences to deal with suspected cross-contamination and a sequencing artifact. In a later analysis, a clonal expansion index for each public chain was calculated from normalized within-repertoire ranks of inferred template counts. Generation probabilities in a later analysis came from a VDJ recombination model fitted to out-of-frame rearrangements, and those results were checked against IGoR. A later analysis scored TCR-TCR, TCR-HLA and TCR-CMV co-occurrence with hypergeometric tests, applying a repertoire-size bias correction to TCR pairs. To estimate false discovery rates, a later analysis permuted the HLA or CMV assignments 20 times. In a later analysis, co-occurring TCRs were grouped using DBSCAN, and TCRdist sequence similarity was added for clustering within HLA-allele-positive subsets. Repertoires with fewer than 30,000 or more than 120,000 public chains, plus five repertoires with anomalous nucleotide sharing, were excluded from co-occurrence clustering. TCRdb retrieved this table from immuneACCESS and kept in-frame rearrangements only. Not all clones are present; in checked studies, unresolved V genes account for under half, and no reason is known for the remainder. Clone size and the V and J calls come from that table; the DNA yielded D and trimming. In all, the sample holds about 200,000 clones, and more than 75% of those were seen once. 6.5% of the sample rests with the top ten.

The cohort comprised 666 healthy bone marrow donors. All cohort members were sampled while nominally healthy, although unrecorded immune exposures were likely present. The donor was CMV seropositive and belonged to the group of 250 to 350 seropositive cohort members. Every donor gave a peripheral blood sample, and the peripheral blood mononuclear cells from that sample were used for TCR beta sequencing. Genomic DNA was extracted from the blood cell samples with the Qiagen DNeasy Blood Extraction Kit. The CDR3 runs 17 amino acids, cysteine and phenylalanine included. Just the 51-base CDR3 DNA is kept, in frame starting at base 1. According to the germline V gene, CDR1 reads SGHTA and CDR2 reads FQGNSA. Germline trimming amounts to 5 bases on V and 2 bases on J, with 12 as the count of junction bases outside the gene matches.

The TCR was taken from a woman in her forties or fifties in good health and CMV-seropositive. The sample consisted of PBMCs. The V and J genes are TRBV7-2 and TRBJ2-1, with 7 bases in between that match TRBD1. The CDR3 region reads CASSVVGRQGTYNEQFF. The base sequence is TGTGCCAGCAGCGTAGTGGGCCGACAGGGAACCTACAATGAGCAGTTCTTC.